This TCR beta chain was identified in a study of blood T cell repertoires in COVID-19. On the study more broadly: COVID-19 samples, acute and convalescent, were from the United States, Italy and Spain. The analysed material was cDNA or gDNA that came from T cells, B-cell-depleted T cells, or PBMCs.

Assay: immunoSEQ multiplex PCR; the TCRdb copy retains only in-frame clones and omits some. The sample consists of over 150,000 clones, roughly 81% of them appearing once. Patients of the Seattle cohort, enrolled during active infection, were followed longitudinally. Germline CDR1 is MNHEY and CDR2 is SVGAGI. The CDR3 has 15 amino acids. The V end lost 6 bases, the J end lost 1 base, and 15 bases lay between the germline ends. V usage is TRBV6-5 and J usage is TRBJ1-1; no reliable D call. This TCR was sampled from a woman older than 75 with COVID-19, enrolled during active disease. Material: peripheral blood. The CDR3: CASSQDWQRNTEAFF. The CDR3 DNA follows: TGTGCCAGCAGCCAAGACTGGCAAAGGAACACTGAAGCTTTCTTT.